This TCR beta chain was observed in a study of shared clonotypes between healthy human individuals. Study outcomes and limitations: Clonotypes not shared had lower generation probabilities than those common to all four donors. Naive subsets, compared against memory subsets, generally had larger estimated richness values.

CD4+ cells yielded CD45RA+ naive and CD45RA-negative memory subsets. The germline CDR1 and CDR2 sequences are SQVTM and ANQGSEA. The V segment lost 5 bases and the J segment 4 bases; nucleotides outside the gene matches: 15. The CDR3 covers 16 residues. Around 30,000 T cell genomes, or approximately 190 ng DNA, went into the sorted-subset replicate PCRs. Data came from immunoSEQ multiplex PCR; TCRdb stores just in-frame clones and leaves some out. The table shows over a million clones, with roughly 96% occurring only once. Turning to this clone: What it binds is not known.

Sequencing used naive CD4+ T cells sorted from blood. The subset here: CD45RA+ positively selected. This chain joins TRBV29-1 and TRBJ2-3; 7 nucleotides align to TRBD1. The receptor was isolated from a man aged 25-45 years in good health. The CDR3 DNA is TGCAGCGTTACGGCATACCCGGGACAGTATCCAGATACGCAGTATTTT. This translates into CSVTAYPGQYPDTQYF.